One sample yielded the 12 T cell receptor beta chains listed below, sequenced in a study of CD8+CD57+ T cells in acquired aplastic anemia. Genomic DNA provided the template from which TCR beta VDJ and CDR3 profiles were obtained. In TCRdb, the reads were re-called with MiXCR into one record per CDR3 protein. The table lists 100,000 to 150,000 distinct CDR3 sequences, approximately 50% of them singletons. CD8+CD57+ cell expansion had been shown by flow cytometry in patients chosen for sequencing. The sequencing sample was made of sorted CD4+, CD8+, or CD8+CD57+ T cells (not recorded which) from PBMCs. These receptors were taken from a human donor with aplastic anemia.

Concerning this clonotype: Its ends do not fully match the called genes, so a read error is possible. This chain uses TRBV7-9 with TRBJ1-1; D unclear. The CDR3 has 13 amino acids. Germline CDR1 reads SEHNR; CDR2 reads FQNEAQ (reference sequence). The CDR3 sequence is CASSLWANTGAFF. The CDR3 DNA follows: TGTGCCAGCAGCTTATGGGCGAACACTGGAGCTTTCTTT.

CDR3 region: CASSLGTFDTQYF. CDR3 nucleotides: TGTGCCAGCAGCTTAGGCACCTTCGATACGCAGTATTTT. This chain joins TRBV7-9 and TRBJ2-3, with D hard to call. Germline V gene sequence: CDR1 SEHNR, CDR2 FQNEAQ (reference sequence). Trimming left V 1 base short and J 6 bases short, with 8 bases between. The CDR3 has 13 residues. Combining the CDR3 with reference TRBV7-9 and TRBJ2-3 gives the whole variable domain DTGVSQNPRHKITKRGQNVTFRCDPISEHNRLYWYRQTLGQGPEFLTYFQNEAQLEKSRLLSDRFSAERPKGSFSTLEIQRTEQGDSAMYLCASSLGTFDTQYFGPGTRLTVL.

This clonotype was detected only once. The chain employs TRBV7-2 and TRBJ1-5; D is unresolved. The CDR3 is 15 amino acids. The V gene's germline CDR1 is SGHTA and CDR2 FQGNSA. Trimming removed 4 bases at V and 1 base at J, with 11 bases between. CDR3 loop: CASSSHKNSNQPQHF. CDR3 nucleotides: TGTGCCAGCAGCTCCCATAAAAACAGCAATCAGCCCCAGCATTTT.

This clonotype was seen repeatedly, ten times or more. The chain carries TRBV7-2 and TRBJ1-6, with D maybe TRBD1 (6 bases). CDR3 length equals 14 residues. Trimming stripped 2 bases from V and 6 bases from J, with 8 bases between. Germline CDR1 is SGHTA and CDR2 is FQGNSA. The CDR3 reads CASSLTGLNSPLHF. The CDR3, as DNA: TGTGCCAGCAGCTTAACAGGGCTTAATTCACCCCTCCACTTT. The complete variable domain, with remaining parts taken from reference TRBV7-2 and TRBJ1-6, reads GAGVSQSPSNKVTEKGKDVELRCDPISGHTALYWYRQSLGQGLEFLIYFQGNSAPDKSGLPSDRFSAERTGGSVSTLTIQRTQQEDSAVYLCASSLTGLNSPLHFGNGTRLTVT.

Turning to this clonotype: Relative to the germline gene, one junction end is altered; a read error may explain this. The genes are TRBV2 and TRBJ2-5, with 8 nucleotides matching TRBD2. This CDR3 contains 15 residues. CDR1 is SNHLY and CDR2 is FYNNEI in the germline V gene. In DNA form, the CDR3 reads TGTGCCAGCAGGGATACCGGACTAGCCCAAAAGACCCAGTACTTC. Amino acid sequence: CASRDTGLAQKTQYF.

This clonotype was seen a few times. The chain couples TRBV30 to TRBJ1-3; TRBD1 is a possible D gene (5 bases). The CDR3 runs to 14 residues. Germline V CDR1 and CDR2: GTSNPN, SVGIG (reference sequence). Trimming stripped 1 base from V and 0 bases from J, with 7 bases between. The CDR3 DNA follows: TGTGCCTGGAGTGAGGGGATCTCTGGAAACACCATATATTTT. This gives the protein CAWSEGISGNTIYF.

This chain connects TRBV9 to TRBJ2-1, with 11 bases aligning to TRBD2. The CDR3 is 18 residues long. The germline V gene has CDR1 SGDLS and CDR2 YYNGEE. V shed 0 bases, J shed 2 bases, and the junction held 7 bases outside the gene matches. The CDR3 loop is CASSVGTGTSGTYNEQFF. The CDR3, as DNA: TGTGCCAGCAGCGTAGGGACCGGGACTAGCGGTACCTACAATGAGCAGTTCTTC.

This clonotype was observed many times. The genes are TRBV7-2 and TRBJ1-1, with TRBD1 as a possible D gene (5 bases). CDR3 length equals 14 residues. V was pared by 4 bases and J by 0 bases, with 9 bases between. Germline V gene sequence: CDR1 SGHTA, CDR2 FQGNSA. For the CDR3, the DNA is TGTGCCAGCAGCTACAAGACAGTGAACACTGAAGCTTTCTTT. Protein product: CASSYKTVNTEAFF.

With respect to this clonotype: Mismatch with germline at one junction end may stem from a read error. The CDR3 coding sequence is TGTGCCAGCAGTTTAACCCCGACAGGGGGCTATGGCTACACCTTC. It encodes CASSLTPTGGYGYTF. The genes are TRBV10-3 and TRBJ1-2; TRBD1 aligns across 9 bases. The germline gives CDR1 ENHRY, CDR2 SYGVKD. This CDR3 spans 15 amino acids.

The V call is TRBV10-2, the J call TRBJ2-7; 12 positions match TRBD2. CDR1 WSHSY and CDR2 SAAADI come from the germline V gene. This CDR3 is built from 17 residues. J was trimmed by 4 bases and V by 4 bases; bases with no gene match: 11. The CDR3 DNA follows: TGCGCCAGCAGTGCCGGACTAGCGGGATCTTGGGGATACGAGCAGTACTTC. Encoded protein: CASSAGLAGSWGYEQYF.

About this clonotype: This sequence may be a read error, since a much larger clone differs from it by one base. CDR3 DNA sequence: TGTGCCAGCAGTGAGGGGGGACACAATGAGCAGCTCTTC. Amino acid sequence: CASSEGGHNEQLF. The chain uses TRBV6-4 and TRBJ2-1; either TRBD1 or TRBD2 may supply D (6 bases each). Germline V gives CDR1 MRHNA, CDR2 SNTAGT. The CDR3 contains 13 residues.

The genes are TRBV20-1 and TRBJ2-7; D gene ambiguous. Germline V CDR1 and CDR2: DFQATT, SNEGSKA (reference sequence). V was cut by 6 bases and J by 0 bases, with 15 bases left in between. CDR3 size: 14 residues. The CDR3 spells CSAKMDLLSYEQYF. CDR3 DNA sequence: TGCAGTGCAAAAATGGACCTCCTCTCCTACGAGCAGTACTTC.